Detailed here is one T cell receptor (beta chain). This entry belongs to a study of blood T cell repertoires in COVID-19. Study-wide context: From the United States, Italy and Spain came samples of acute and convalescent COVID-19.

The V gene's germline CDR1 is SNHLY and CDR2 FYNNEI. V was shortened by 8 bases and J by 0 bases, with 13 bases between the two germline ends. This CDR3 contains 14 residues. Clones were sequenced by immunoSEQ multiplex PCR, and TCRdb holds only the in-frame ones, with some missing. The sample holds roughly 200,000 clones, approximately 92% seen once. Participants were aged about 18 to 100 years from around 24 US areas. Material: PBMCs or T cells enriched from blood (not recorded which). The V and J genes are TRBV2 and TRBJ1-1; D is uncertain. This receptor was obtained from a woman between 40 and 50 years old with acute COVID-19. The CDR3 here is CASYPATLNTEAFF. CDR3 DNA sequence: TGTGCCAGCTATCCCGCGACATTGAACACTGAAGCTTTCTTT.